The 16 T cell receptor beta chains below were found in one sample sequenced in a study of blood T cell repertoires in COVID-19. Assay used: immunoSEQ multiplex PCR; TCRdb lists only in-frame clones, some missing. The sample holds about 250,000 clones, 90% seen once. Sequenced material: peripheral blood. The receptors were sampled from a woman aged 55-69 years with COVID-19, enrolled during active disease.

J is TRBJ1-4 and V is TRBV7-9, with D maybe TRBD1 (6 bases). The ends were cut back, 3 bases at V and 0 bases at J, with 11 bases in the middle. Germline V gives CDR1 SEHNR, CDR2 FQNEAQ (reference sequence). The CDR3 consists of 16 residues. This CDR3 is CASSLGHHATNEKLFF. CDR3 bases: TGTGCCAGCAGCTTGGGACATCATGCAACTAATGAAAAACTGTTTTTT.

In regard to this clone: At one boundary the junction diverges from the germline segment, which might be a read error. The chain uses TRBV7-2 and TRBJ1-2; D not certain. There are 13 residues in the CDR3. Germline CDR1 reads SGHTA; CDR2 reads FQGNSA. CDR3 in DNA: TGTGCCAGCAGCATAGCGGGAAGCGGGGGCTACACCTTC. Its translation: CASSIAGSGGYTF.

The chain employs TRBV18 and TRBJ1-1; unclear D gene. CDR1 KGHSH and CDR2 LQKENI come from the germline V gene. V dropped 1 base and J dropped 0 bases, with 9 bases sitting between them. The CDR3 covers 15 residues. CDR3 DNA sequence: TGTGCCAGCTCACCACTGGGAGAGATGAACACTGAAGCTTTCTTT. Its translation is CASSPLGEMNTEAFF.

The V and J genes are TRBV4-2 and TRBJ2-1; 8 positions agree with TRBD1. CDR1 and CDR2 (germline): LGHNA, YNFKEQ. V trimming: 2 bases; J trimming: 4 bases; junction bases outside the gene matches: 13. The CDR3 has 18 amino acids. In nucleotides, the CDR3 is TGTGCCAGCAGCCAACCCGGGACAGGCCCAACGGGGTACAATGAGCAGTTCTTC. This codes for CASSQPGTGPTGYNEQFF.

The J gene is TRBJ2-7, the V gene TRBV5-5, with 9 bases identical to TRBD2. Germline V lookup: CDR1 SGHKS, CDR2 YYEKEE (reference sequence). The CDR3 covers 15 residues. V gave up 4 bases and J gave up 0 bases; unmatched junction bases: 5. The DNA of the CDR3 is TGTGCCAGCAGCCTGGCGGGGGGGGCCTCCTACGAGCAGTACTTC. It encodes CASSLAGGASYEQYF. Full variable domain (missing parts from reference TRBV5-5 and TRBJ2-7): DAGVTQSPTHLIKTRGQQVTLRCSPISGHKSVSWYQQVLGQGPQFIFQYYEKEERGRGNFPDRFSARQFPNYSSELNVNALLLGDSALYLCASSLAGGASYEQYFGPGTRLTVT.

This chain links TRBV7-9 with TRBJ1-1; D uncertain. V lost 5 bases, J lost 5 bases, and 18 bases lay in between. Germline assignment: CDR1 SEHNR and CDR2 FQNEAQ (reference sequence). The CDR3 loop spans 15 amino acids. CDR3 coding DNA: TGTGCCAGCAGCCAACCGGTCGCGAGAGGGACTGAAGCTTTCTTT. This sequence encodes CASSQPVARGTEAFF.

The rearrangement joins TRBV30 to TRBJ1-1, with D uncertain. The V end was cut by 1 base, the J end by 4 bases, with 13 bases between. This CDR3 comprises 14 residues. CDR1 and CDR2 (germline): GTSNPN, SVGIG (reference sequence). The CDR3 region is CAWSGRGFVTEAFF. CDR3 sequence (DNA): TGTGCCTGGAGTGGTCGGGGATTCGTCACTGAAGCTTTCTTT.

The chain links TRBV30 to TRBJ2-5; D is uncertain. Looked up from germline, CDR1 is GTSNPN and CDR2 is SVGIG (reference sequence). With 3 bases removed from V and 5 bases from J, the gap between germline ends came to 10 bases. The CDR3 spans 12 residues. CDR3 in amino acids: CAWRGRKETQYF. Written as DNA, the CDR3 is TGTGCCTGGAGGGGCAGGAAGGAGACCCAGTACTTC.

This clone has a single count. The J gene is TRBJ2-1, the V gene TRBV7-2, with 10 bases identical to TRBD2. Germline V CDR1 and CDR2: SGHTA, FQGNSA. The CDR3 extends over 15 amino acids. With 1 base clipped from V and 12 bases from J, the junction kept 9 bases outside the gene matches. The CDR3 sequence: CASSLERGGRTVQFF. In DNA form, the CDR3 reads TGTGCCAGCAGCTTAGAGCGGGGGGGGAGGACTGTGCAGTTCTTC.

This chain connects TRBV4-3 to TRBJ1-5; the match to TRBD1 covers 9 bases. This CDR3 comprises 15 residues. V lost 0 bases to trimming and J lost 6 bases; unmatched junction nucleotides: 3. CDR1 and CDR2 (germline): LGHNA, YSLEER. The CDR3 here is CASSQDGQGRQPQHF. The CDR3 nucleotides read TGCGCCAGCAGCCAAGACGGACAGGGGCGTCAGCCCCAGCATTTT.

The J gene is TRBJ1-3, the V gene TRBV5-1; the D gene is possibly TRBD1 (6 bases). In germline, CDR1 is SGHRS, CDR2 YFSETQ. The CDR3 is made up of 16 amino acids. The V end was cut by 3 bases, the J end by 0 bases, with 13 bases between. The CDR3 DNA sequence: TGCGCCAGCAGCTCGCAGGGGTGGAACTCTGGAAACACCATATATTTT. Translating it yields CASSSQGWNSGNTIYF.

J is TRBJ2-3 and V is TRBV14, with 13 bases identical to TRBD2. CDR3 length equals 22 residues. V lost 0 bases and J lost 4; bases outside the gene matches: 19. The germline CDR1 and CDR2 sequences are SGHDN and FVKESK. This chain's CDR3 is CASSQESRPGLAGRRPPDTQYF. The CDR3 DNA reads TGTGCCAGCAGCCAAGAATCGCGTCCGGGACTAGCGGGGAGACGCCCCCCAGATACGCAGTATTTT.

The rearrangement joins TRBV27 to TRBJ1-2; D is unresolved. The V end was cut by 4 bases, the J end by 0 bases, with 12 bases between. CDR3 size: 15 residues. The germline CDR1 and CDR2 sequences are MNHEY and SMNVEV (reference sequence). The DNA of the CDR3 is TGTGCCAGCAGTTCCCCTGGGGAGACTAACTATGGCTACACCTTC. Its translation: CASSSPGETNYGYTF.

V gene TRBV20-1 combines with J gene TRBJ2-2; TRBD2 might be the D (6 bases). V was clipped by 3 bases and J by 2 bases, with 10 bases between them. The CDR3 consists of 14 residues. CDR1 DFQATT and CDR2 SNEGSKA come from the germline V gene (reference sequence). The CDR3 region is CSASYGGNTGELFF. Here the CDR3 DNA reads TGCAGTGCTAGTTACGGGGGTAACACCGGGGAGCTGTTTTTT.

The V and J genes are TRBV4-3 and TRBJ1-1; no clear D. The V and J ends lost 1 base and 4 bases respectively, with 7 bases between them. This CDR3 spans 13 amino acids. In germline, CDR1 is LGHNA, CDR2 YSLEER. The CDR3 protein is CASSQGPRTEAFF. The CDR3 DNA reads as TGCGCCAGCAGCCAAGGTCCCCGCACTGAAGCTTTCTTT.

J is TRBJ2-2 and V is TRBV6-2 or TRBV6-3, with 9 bases matching TRBD1. Germline CDR1 MNHEY, CDR2 SVGEGT. V lost 4 bases and J lost 6; bases outside the gene matches: 9. The CDR3 sequence is 16 residues long. The CDR3 is CASSFQGTGTAGELFF. As DNA, the CDR3 is TGTGCCAGCAGTTTCCAGGGGACAGGGACGGCCGGGGAGCTGTTTTTT.